The 7 T cell receptor beta chains below were found in one sample sequenced in a study of T cell responses to AZD1222 COVID-19 vaccine. Method: immunoSEQ multiplex PCR; TCRdb's copy keeps in-frame clones and lacks some. The table includes approximately 260,000 clones, approximately 93% detected once. The starting material was peripheral blood, obtained on day 0 of AZD1222 vaccination. Receptors originate from an adult in good health.

This chain links TRBV6-5 with TRBJ1-6; TRBD1 aligns across 7 bases. The CDR3 spans 15 residues. The ends lost 5 bases at V and 9 bases at J; junction bases unmatched: 10. Germline V gene data show CDR1 as MNHEY and CDR2 as SVGAGI. CDR3 nucleotide sequence: TGTGCCAGCAGTCCCCGGGACAGTGAAACTTCACCCCTCCACTTT. This sequence encodes CASSPRDSETSPLHF.

This chain joins TRBV5-1 and TRBJ1-3; no firm D call. The CDR3 runs to 13 residues. CDR1 and CDR2 from the germline V gene are SGHRS and YFSETQ. The germline V and J ends were trimmed by 0 bases and 2 bases, with 3 bases remaining between them. CDR3 DNA sequence: TGCGCCAGCAGCTTGGAAACTGGAAACACCATATATTTT. Its translation is CASSLETGNTIYF.

V is TRBV14 and J is TRBJ1-2, with D uncertain. The CDR3 is made up of 13 amino acids. Trimming left V 0 bases short and J 12 bases short, with 14 bases between. Germline V gene lookup returns CDR1 SGHDN and CDR2 FVKESK. Written as DNA, the CDR3 is TGTGCCAGCAGCCAAGATCTTGGAGGTACCCACACCTTC. Translation: CASSQDLGGTHTF.

V and J are TRBV12-3 or TRBV12-4 and TRBJ1-2; D perhaps matches TRBD1 (6 bases). V dropped 8 bases and J dropped 2 bases, with 12 bases sitting between them. The CDR3 totals 13 residues. As DNA, the CDR3 is TGTGCCAGCGGATATACAGGGAACTATGGCTACACCTTC. Protein: CASGYTGNYGYTF.

The table lists this clone with a few counts. The chain combines TRBV13 with TRBJ1-6, with 12 bases fitting TRBD1. The CDR3 is 17 amino acids. CDR1 is PRHDT, CDR2 FYEKMQ, per germline (reference sequence). The V and J ends lost 5 bases and 6 bases, in that order; junction bases with no gene match: 8. CDR3 region: CASSPAGTGGSNSPLHF. The CDR3 DNA follows: TGTGCCAGCAGCCCCGCCGGGACAGGGGGCAGTAATTCACCCCTCCACTTT.

This clone was observed a few times. This chain joins TRBV6-1 and TRBJ1-2, with D maybe TRBD1 (5 bases). Germline V gene lookup returns CDR1 MNHNS and CDR2 SASEGT. The CDR3 extends over 14 amino acids. With 3 bases removed from V and 5 bases from J, the gap between germline ends came to 13 bases. CDR3 loop: CASSEEQGRYGYTF. CDR3 sequence (DNA): TGTGCCAGCAGTGAGGAGCAGGGCCGGTATGGCTACACCTTC.

To note about this clone: This sample also contains other DNA sequences that code for the same CDR3. This chain joins TRBV28 and TRBJ2-7, with 9 nucleotides matching TRBD1. The ends lost 4 bases at V and 4 bases at J; junction bases unmatched: 5. CDR1 MDHEN and CDR2 SYDVKM come from the germline V gene. This CDR3 has 14 residues. The CDR3 region has the DNA TGTGCCAGCAGTTCCGACAGGGGGAGTTACGAGCAGTACTTC. It yields the protein CASSSDRGSYEQYF. Supplemented by reference TRBV28 and TRBJ2-7, the full variable domain reads DVKVTQSSRYLVKRTGEKVFLECVQDMDHENMFWYRQDPGLGLRLIYFSYDVKMKEKGDIPEGYSVSREKKERFSLILESASTNQTSMYLCASSSDRGSYEQYFGPGTRLTVT.